The 29 T cell receptor beta chains below were found in one sample sequenced in a study of early stage breast cancer tumors. Generated by immunoSEQ multiplex PCR, the TCRdb table keeps only in-frame clones and is missing some. The profile shows under 30,000 clones, 72% of them singletons. The sequenced sample consisted of blood. The receptors here all came from a person aged 50-59 years with breast cancer.

Points on this clone: The junction departs from germline at one end; a sequencing error may be responsible. CDR3 in amino acids: CASSLAPGGTETQYF. In DNA form, the CDR3 reads TGTGCTAGCAGCTTAGCGCCGGGGGGCACAGAGACCCAGTACTTC. The J gene is TRBJ2-5, the V gene TRBV7-7; a weak D match, TRBD2 (7 bases). CDR1 SSHAT and CDR2 FNYEAQ come from the germline V gene (reference sequence). CDR3 size: 15 residues.

A note on this clone: At one boundary the junction diverges from the germline segment, which might be a read error. The chain carries TRBV2 and TRBJ2-7, with a tentative D call TRBD1 (5 bases). This CDR3 is built from 12 residues. CDR1 and CDR2 from the germline V gene are SNHLY and FYNNEI. The CDR3 DNA reads as TGTGCCAGCCGTGACAGACCCTACGAGCAGTACTTC. Residues: CASRDRPYEQYF.

The J gene is TRBJ1-4, the V gene TRBV4-1; TRBD1 matches 7 bases. Germline values: CDR1 MGHRA, CDR2 YSYEKL. CDR3 length: 16 amino acids. V lost 0 bases to trimming and J lost 7 bases; unmatched junction nucleotides: 8. The CDR3: CASSQDVAGGSEKLFF. DNA for the CDR3: TGCGCCAGCAGCCAAGACGTGGCAGGGGGGAGTGAAAAACTGTTTTTT.

V and J are TRBV11-2 and TRBJ2-7, with 8 bases lining up with TRBD2. The CDR3 sequence is 15 residues long. Trimming took 1 base from V and 3 from J; bases not matched to a gene: 5. Germline CDR1 and CDR2: SGHAT and FQNNGV. The CDR3 coding sequence is TGTGCCAGCAGCTTAGGAGCGGGGGCAAACTACGAGCAGTACTTC. Its translation is CASSLGAGANYEQYF.

The genes are TRBV5-4 and TRBJ2-7; TRBD2 matches at 8 bases. The CDR3 has 15 residues. Germline loops: CDR1 SGHNT, CDR2 YYREEE (reference sequence). The trim removed 2 bases at V and 3 bases at J, leaving 7 bases unmatched. CDR3 sequence: CASSFGPGLDYEQYF. DNA for the CDR3: TGTGCCAGCAGCTTTGGACCGGGACTAGACTACGAGCAGTACTTC.

J is TRBJ2-7 and V is TRBV6-6; no definite D call. Germline-derived CDR1 and CDR2 are MNHNY and SVGAGI (reference sequence). The CDR3 runs 11 residues. Trimming shortened V by 5 bases and J by 7 bases, and 9 bases separated the two germline ends. For the CDR3, the DNA is TGTGCCAGCAGTAACGAGGAGGAGCAGTACTTC. Translating it yields CASSNEEEQYF.

The V and J genes are TRBV7-9 and TRBJ2-2; TRBD2 matches 8 bases. Trimming took 2 bases from V and 4 from J; bases not matched to a gene: 0. Germline CDR1 SEHNR, CDR2 FQNEAQ (reference sequence). This CDR3 contains 14 residues. The CDR3 region has the DNA TGTGCCAGCAGCTTAAGCGGGAGCACCGGGGAGCTGTTTTTT. Protein sequence: CASSLSGSTGELFF.

The chain is built from TRBV2 and TRBJ2-7, with D perhaps matching TRBD2 (7 bases). Germline CDR1 is SNHLY and CDR2 is FYNNEI. This CDR3 contains 14 residues. With 8 bases removed from V and 0 bases from J, the gap between germline ends came to 14 bases. CDR3 DNA sequence: TGTGCCAGCGACCGGGGGGCGAGCTCCTACGAGCAGTACTTC. Translating gives CASDRGASSYEQYF.

The chain couples TRBV5-1 to TRBJ1-1; the D gene is possibly TRBD1 (5 bases). Per germline, CDR1 SGHRS and CDR2 YFSETQ. CDR3 length: 12 residues. V lost 6 bases and J lost 5, with 11 bases in between. The CDR3 region has the DNA TGCGCCAGCATCGGGGGAGATACTGAAGCTTTCTTT. This sequence encodes CASIGGDTEAFF.

The chain couples TRBV11-2 to TRBJ2-7, with D perhaps matching TRBD2 (6 bases). The germline V and J ends were trimmed by 1 base and 3 bases, with 19 bases remaining between them. Germline V gene sequence: CDR1 SGHAT, CDR2 FQNNGV. The CDR3 runs to 17 residues. CDR3 sequence reads: CASSLVVAASEYYEQYF. Written as DNA, the CDR3 is TGTGCCAGCAGCTTAGTCGTTGCGGCTAGCGAATACTACGAGCAGTACTTC.

Regarding this clone: A read error may account for a junction end that differs from germline. CDR3 DNA sequence: TGTGCTAGCAGCTTCGATGGAGATACGCAGTATTTT. It encodes CASSFDGDTQYF. The rearrangement joins TRBV7-7 to TRBJ2-3, with D unresolved. From germline, CDR1 is SSHAT and CDR2 FNYEAQ (reference sequence). This CDR3 comprises 12 residues.

The rearrangement uses TRBV19 and TRBJ2-1; 10 positions agree with TRBD2. Germline-derived CDR1 and CDR2 are LNHDA and SQIVND (reference sequence). The V gene end was trimmed by 7 bases and the J gene end by 9 bases; junction bases not matched to a gene: 9. The CDR3 totals 14 residues. The CDR3 spells CASTPLAGVGEQFF. The CDR3 coding sequence is TGTGCCAGTACCCCTCTAGCGGGAGTTGGTGAGCAGTTCTTC.

This clone was counted between two and nine times. The chain has TRBV6-5 and TRBJ2-1, with D unclear. Trimming removed 0 bases from V and 7 bases from J, with 7 bases in between. Germline-derived CDR1 and CDR2 are MNHEY and SVGAGI. The CDR3 length is 13 residues. The CDR3, as DNA: TGTGCCAGCAGTTACTCGCCTCGGAATGAGCAGTTCTTC. This encodes CASSYSPRNEQFF.

This clone was recorded only once. The CDR3 protein is CASSYTGTSGYNEQFF. CDR3 sequence (DNA): TGTGCCAGCAGTTATACCGGGACTAGCGGGTACAATGAGCAGTTCTTC. The gene calls are TRBV6-7 and TRBJ2-1; TRBD2 matches at 12 bases. TRBV6-7 is designated an ORF whose function remains uncertain. Unmatched junction bases numbered 4, after V lost 3 bases and J lost 4 bases. The CDR3 is 16 amino acids.

This clone appeared a few times. The chain uses TRBV5-6 and TRBJ1-1; D ambiguous. Germline-derived CDR1 and CDR2 are SGHDT and YYEEEE. Trimming pared 4 bases from V and 3 bases from J, leaving 10 bases between. This CDR3 is built from 13 residues. The CDR3 DNA follows: TGTGCCAGCAGCCCGTGGTTTGACACTGAAGCTTTCTTT. It yields the protein CASSPWFDTEAFF.

The chain is built from TRBV7-6 and TRBJ2-1, with D unresolved. Germline V gene sequence: CDR1 SGHVS, CDR2 FNYEAQ. V was cut by 2 bases and J by 3 bases, with 5 bases left in between. The CDR3 totals 13 residues. CDR3 in DNA: TGTGCCAGCAGCTTATCCGGCTACAATGAGCAGTTCTTC. This gives the protein CASSLSGYNEQFF.

The chain combines TRBV4-2 with TRBJ1-2, with D uncertain. CDR3 size: 13 residues. Germline-derived CDR1 and CDR2 are LGHNA and YNFKEQ. V dropped 1 base and J dropped 8 bases, with 11 bases sitting between them. The CDR3 DNA sequence: TGTGCCAGCAGCCAAGGGAGCCGTCAGGGCTACACCTTC. Translation: CASSQGSRQGYTF.

This clone was seen only a few times. This chain links TRBV29-1 with TRBJ1-5; no reliable D call. The CDR3 has 15 amino acids. The germline gives CDR1 SQVTM, CDR2 ANQGSEA. Trimming took 5 bases from V and 2 from J, leaving 16 bases between them. The CDR3 DNA reads TGCAGCGTTCTAACAGAGGCAGGCCGCAATCAGCCCCAGCATTTT. This codes for CSVLTEAGRNQPQHF.

The chain carries TRBV6-1 and TRBJ2-5, with D perhaps matching TRBD2 (6 bases). This CDR3 contains 13 residues. The V gene's germline CDR1 is MNHNS and CDR2 SASEGT. V gave up 5 bases and J gave up 5 bases, with 12 bases separating them. For the CDR3, the DNA is TGTGCCAGCAGTTATTTTGGGGGGGAGACCCAGTACTTC. This sequence encodes CASSYFGGETQYF.

The genes are TRBV2 and TRBJ1-2; D gene unclear. Germline CDR1 SNHLY, CDR2 FYNNEI. Trimming cost V 4 bases and J 4 bases, with 13 bases left between them. This CDR3 comprises 14 residues. The CDR3 DNA reads TGTGCCAGCAGTGGAGAGGCGTCCGGCTATGGCTACACCTTC. Amino acids: CASSGEASGYGYTF.

The rearrangement uses TRBV27 and TRBJ2-1; D not certain. V lost 6 bases and J 4 bases, leaving 13 bases between the germline ends. Germline V gene data show CDR1 as MNHEY and CDR2 as SMNVEV (reference sequence). The CDR3 spans 14 residues. CDR3 loop: CASRSMARYNEQFF. The CDR3 DNA sequence: TGTGCCAGCAGGTCCATGGCTAGGTACAATGAGCAGTTCTTC.

The chain is built from TRBV18 and TRBJ2-7; D unresolved. V shed 0 bases and J shed 6 bases, with 9 bases lying between them. Germline assignment: CDR1 KGHSH and CDR2 LQKENI. The CDR3 contains 13 residues. DNA for the CDR3: TGTGCCAGCTCACCACCGGGGTCGTTCGAGCAGTACTTC. This sequence encodes CASSPPGSFEQYF.

This chain joins TRBV2 and TRBJ1-4; weak D call: TRBD1 (6 bases). Germline CDR1 and CDR2: SNHLY and FYNNEI. V lost 6 bases and J 0 bases, leaving 11 bases between the germline ends. The length of the CDR3 is 15 residues. The CDR3 nucleotides read TGTGCCAGCAGCGGGACACGCACAACTAATGAAAAACTGTTTTTT. It yields the protein CASSGTRTTNEKLFF. Complete variable domain (other parts from reference TRBV2 and TRBJ1-4): EPEVTQTPSHQVTQMGQEVILRCVPISNHLYFYWYRQILGQKVEFLVSFYNNEISEKSEIFDDQFSVERPDGSNFTLKIRSTKLEDSAMYFCASSGTRTTNEKLFFGSGTQLSVL.

The chain carries TRBV15 and TRBJ2-1, with TRBD2 identical over 8 bases. Germline V CDR1 and CDR2: LNHNV, YYDKDF (reference sequence). This CDR3 is 14 amino acids long. The V gene end was trimmed by 5 bases and the J gene end by 8 bases; junction bases not matched to a gene: 8. CDR3 residues: CATSQREISHEQFF. The CDR3 DNA follows: TGTGCCACCAGCCAGCGGGAGATATCCCATGAGCAGTTCTTC.

The chain carries TRBV29-1 and TRBJ2-4; the D is unclear. The germline gives CDR1 SQVTM, CDR2 ANQGSEA. The CDR3 length is 12 residues. With 1 base removed from V and 5 bases from J, the gap between germline ends came to 6 bases. The CDR3 sequence: CSVEGGENIQYF. DNA for the CDR3: TGCAGCGTTGAAGGTGGCGAAAACATTCAGTACTTC.

The J gene is TRBJ1-4, the V gene TRBV9; tentatively, D is TRBD1 (5 bases). This CDR3 has 15 residues. Trimming shortened V by 2 bases and J by 1 base, and 9 bases separated the two germline ends. CDR1 and CDR2 (germline): SGDLS, YYNGEE. CDR3 in amino acids: CASSVSGGTNEKLFF. The CDR3 nucleotides are TGTGCCAGCAGCGTTTCGGGGGGAACTAATGAAAAACTGTTTTTT.

This chain joins TRBV7-9 and TRBJ2-7; the D gene is possibly TRBD2 (6 bases). Germline CDR1 reads SEHNR; CDR2 reads FQNEAQ (reference sequence). There are 15 residues in the CDR3. V lost 2 bases and J 0 bases, leaving 11 bases between the germline ends. The CDR3, as DNA: TGTGCCAGCAGCTTAACGCGGGATAGCTCCTACGAGCAGTACTTC. Translated, it gives CASSLTRDSSYEQYF.

V is TRBV28 and J is TRBJ1-5; weak D call: TRBD1 (5 bases). Germline V lookup: CDR1 MDHEN, CDR2 SYDVKM. The CDR3 sequence is 15 residues long. The V gene lost 6 bases and the J gene lost 3 bases, with 15 bases spanning the gap. The CDR3 nucleotides read TGTGCCAGCAGCTCTAGCAGAGGGGTCAATCAGCCCCAGCATTTT. It is translated as CASSSSRGVNQPQHF.

V gene TRBV18 combines with J gene TRBJ2-7; D is uncertain. CDR1 and CDR2 (germline): KGHSH, LQKENI. The CDR3 consists of 14 residues. The V and J ends lost 2 bases and 0 bases respectively, with 8 bases between them. The CDR3 bases are TGTGCCAGCTCACCAATGGGAAACTCCTACGAGCAGTACTTC. It codes for CASSPMGNSYEQYF.